These 20 T cell receptor beta chains came from one sample sequenced in a study of control samples from healthy donors and cancer patients. Profiling relied on immunoSEQ multiplex PCR, and the TCRdb table lists in-frame clones only, not all of them. Of about 160,000 clones in the sample, over 85% were seen once. The sample taken for sequencing was blood. The receptors here all came from a man aged 25 to 40 in good health.

V and J are TRBV3-1 (or the pseudogene TRBV3-2) and TRBJ2-1; TRBD2 might be the D (6 bases). The CDR3 length is 14 residues. The V end lost 0 bases, the J end lost 15 bases, and 18 bases lay between the germline ends. CDR1 and CDR2 from the germline V gene are LGHDT and YNNKEL (reference sequence). The CDR3 loop is CASSQDGRWVLRFF. In DNA, the CDR3 is TGTGCCAGCAGCCAAGATGGGAGGTGGGTCCTACGGTTCTTC.

The V gene is TRBV27, the J gene TRBJ1-5, with unresolved D. Germline V gives CDR1 MNHEY, CDR2 SMNVEV (reference sequence). V dropped 3 bases and J dropped 3 bases, with 9 bases sitting between them. The CDR3 contains 14 residues. The CDR3 sequence is CASSLMGPNQPQHF. Here the CDR3 DNA reads TGTGCCAGCAGTTTGATGGGCCCCAATCAGCCCCAGCATTTT.

The J gene is TRBJ2-3, the V gene TRBV11-2; 7 bases are a match to TRBD2. Looked up from germline, CDR1 is SGHAT and CDR2 is FQNNGV. This CDR3 has 14 amino acids. V shed 6 bases, J shed 0 bases, and the junction held 3 bases outside the gene matches. The CDR3 sequence: CASSHSGSTDTQYF. CDR3 nucleotide sequence: TGTGCCAGCAGTCATAGCGGGAGCACAGATACGCAGTATTTT.

This sequence joins TRBV28 and TRBJ1-1, with a tentative D call TRBD1 (6 bases). CDR3 size: 13 residues. Per the germline V gene, CDR1 is MDHEN and CDR2 is SYDVKM. Trimming shortened V by 6 bases and J by 6 bases, and 14 bases separated the two germline ends. The chain's CDR3 is CASRLQGISEAFF. CDR3 coding DNA: TGTGCCAGCAGATTACAGGGTATTTCTGAAGCTTTCTTT.

V usage is TRBV6-1 and J usage is TRBJ2-5; 7 nucleotides match TRBD1. The CDR3 sequence is 19 residues long. With V trimmed by 0 bases and J by 1 base, 14 bases remained unmatched. Germline V gene sequence: CDR1 MNHNS, CDR2 SASEGT. CDR3 region: CASSEALTGRGGSQETQYF. The CDR3 coding sequence is TGTGCCAGCAGTGAAGCGCTGACAGGGCGAGGTGGGTCCCAAGAGACCCAGTACTTC.

This clone appeared a few times. V gene TRBV5-4 combines with J gene TRBJ2-7, with 9 bases identical to TRBD1. V shed 5 bases, J shed 6 bases, and the junction held 9 bases outside the gene matches. The CDR3 runs to 14 residues. Looked up from germline, CDR1 is SGHNT and CDR2 is YYREEE (reference sequence). CDR3 in amino acids: CASSFGTGLVEQYF. The CDR3 nucleotides are TGTGCCAGCAGTTTCGGGACAGGGTTGGTCGAGCAGTACTTC.

CDR3 in amino acids: CASSSGLVWGEKLFF. CDR3 DNA: TGTGCCAGCAGTTCAGGGTTGGTGTGGGGTGAAAAACTGTTTTTT. This chain uses TRBV5-5 with TRBJ1-4; D is possibly TRBD1 (5 bases). The CDR3 is 15 residues long. V lost 5 bases and J 7 bases, leaving 18 bases between the germline ends. Per germline, CDR1 SGHKS and CDR2 YYEKEE (reference sequence).

V and J are TRBV6-5 and TRBJ1-2, with TRBD1 matching over 9 bases. The CDR3 loop spans 16 amino acids. In germline, CDR1 is MNHEY, CDR2 SVGAGI. Trimming cost V 0 bases and J 2 bases; bases outside gene matches: 4. This CDR3 is CASSYSRTGANYGYTF. CDR3 DNA: TGTGCCAGCAGTTACTCCCGGACAGGGGCCAACTATGGCTACACCTTC.

The CDR3 loop is CASTTQGILLNGYTF. The CDR3 DNA reads TGTGCCAGCACCACTCAGGGTATACTATTAAATGGCTACACCTTC. This sequence joins TRBV28 and TRBJ1-2, with D possibly being TRBD1 (5 bases). V was trimmed by 7 bases and J by 6 bases, leaving 21 bases between them. The CDR3 has 15 amino acids. CDR1 and CDR2 (germline): MDHEN, SYDVKM.

V gene TRBV14 combines with J gene TRBJ1-2; D not certain. V dropped 5 bases and J dropped 7 bases, with 14 bases sitting between them. The CDR3 consists of 13 residues. Germline CDR1 SGHDN, CDR2 FVKESK. CDR3 coding DNA: TGTGCCAGCAGCTTGGACGGGCGTCCTGGCTACACCTTC. Translating it yields CASSLDGRPGYTF.

The gene calls are TRBV6-5 and TRBJ1-6; D is uncertain. The CDR3 loop spans 14 amino acids. Trimming took 8 bases from V and 8 from J, leaving 16 bases between them. Germline loops: CDR1 MNHEY, CDR2 SVGAGI. CDR3 residues: CASRPEGGYSPLHF. The CDR3 DNA reads as TGTGCCAGCCGCCCCGAGGGCGGGTATTCACCCCTCCACTTT.

The rearrangement uses TRBV11-2 and TRBJ1-1; no clear D. Trimming cost V 5 bases and J 0 bases, with 4 bases left between them. This CDR3 contains 12 residues. Germline CDR1 reads SGHAT; CDR2 reads FQNNGV. The CDR3 protein is CASSLLNTEAFF. As DNA, the CDR3 is TGTGCCAGCAGCCTTTTGAACACTGAAGCTTTCTTT.

The chain links TRBV11-2 to TRBJ2-1; 8 positions match TRBD2. CDR1 is SGHAT and CDR2 is FQNNGV in the germline V gene. V gave up 1 base and J gave up 11 bases; unmatched junction bases: 7. The CDR3 runs to 14 residues. The CDR3 reads CASSLVLAGIQQFF. The CDR3 DNA reads TGTGCCAGCAGCTTAGTCCTAGCGGGTATTCAGCAGTTCTTC.

This sequence joins TRBV3-1 (or the pseudogene TRBV3-2) and TRBJ1-1; D is unclear. Germline loops: CDR1 LGHDT, CDR2 YNNKEL (reference sequence). V lost 0 bases, J lost 11 bases, and 16 bases lay in between. The CDR3 is 14 amino acids. DNA for the CDR3: TGTGCCAGCAGCCAAGATTTGACCCCCAGGAGCGCTTTCTTT. It yields the protein CASSQDLTPRSAFF.

The rearrangement uses TRBV6-4 and TRBJ2-3; 8 bases line up with TRBD2. The CDR3 has 15 residues. The junction had 6 bases not matched to a gene; V was cut back by 3 bases and J by 4 bases. In germline, CDR1 is MRHNA, CDR2 SNTAGT. CDR3 loop: CASSEMAGGADTQYF. The CDR3 DNA reads as TGTGCCAGCAGTGAAATGGCGGGGGGCGCAGATACGCAGTATTTT.

This clone came up once. The CDR3 sequence is CASSLAGRGETQYF. The DNA of the CDR3 is TGTGCCAGCAGTTTAGCGGGGCGAGGGGAGACCCAGTACTTC. The V and J genes are TRBV5-8 and TRBJ2-5; 8 bases are a match to TRBD2. The CDR3 runs 14 residues. The germline V gene encodes CDR1 SGHTS and CDR2 YDEGEE. The V segment lost 5 bases and the J segment 5 bases; nucleotides outside the gene matches: 8.

The sample holds a few counts of this clone. The chain links TRBV4-2 to TRBJ2-7; 8 bases fit TRBD2. Per the germline V gene, CDR1 is LGHNA and CDR2 is YNFKEQ. Germline trimming cut 0 bases from V and 4 bases from J; bases unmatched to any gene: 2. The CDR3 totals 14 residues. The CDR3 is CASSQEAGVYEQYF. CDR3 DNA sequence: TGTGCCAGCAGCCAAGAAGCGGGAGTATACGAGCAGTACTTC.

The J gene is TRBJ2-1, the V gene TRBV11-2; 7 nucleotides line up with TRBD2. The CDR3 runs to 15 residues. The trim removed 3 bases at V and 7 bases at J, leaving 9 bases unmatched. The germline V gene encodes CDR1 SGHAT and CDR2 FQNNGV. DNA for the CDR3: TGTGCCAGCAGCTTCGGGACTAAAGGTGGGAATGAGCAGTTCTTC. Encoded protein: CASSFGTKGGNEQFF.

The rearrangement joins TRBV5-4 to TRBJ2-5; 8 nucleotides agree with TRBD2. Per the germline V gene, CDR1 is SGHNT and CDR2 is YYREEE (reference sequence). J gave up 3 bases and V 5 bases, and 12 bases lay outside the gene matches. This CDR3 is 16 amino acids long. CDR3 sequence reads: CASRPSLGRGEETQYF. DNA for the CDR3: TGTGCCAGCAGACCTTCTCTGGGGCGGGGGGAAGAGACCCAGTACTTC.

This chain connects TRBV4-1 to TRBJ2-7, with 9 bases aligning to TRBD1. The V and J ends lost 4 bases and 4 bases, in that order; junction bases with no gene match: 5. The V gene's germline CDR1 is MGHRA and CDR2 YSYEKL. This CDR3 contains 14 residues. The CDR3 is CASSLRDREYEQYF. CDR3 nucleotides: TGCGCCAGCAGCCTCCGGGACAGGGAATACGAGCAGTACTTC.